One sample yielded the 22 T cell receptor beta chains listed below, sequenced in a study of blood T cell repertoires in COVID-19. Assay: immunoSEQ multiplex PCR; the TCRdb copy retains only in-frame clones and omits some. Here the sample spans approximately 350,000 clones, 75% to 90% being singletons. The sample comprised PBMCs or T cells enriched from blood (not recorded which). The receptors stem from a man aged 18 to 30 who had recovered from COVID-19.

This clone appeared a few times. This rearrangement joins TRBV5-1 to TRBJ1-3; tentative D call: TRBD1 (6 bases). The V end lost 4 bases, the J end lost 1 base, and 12 bases lay between the germline ends. Germline assignment: CDR1 SGHRS and CDR2 YFSETQ. This CDR3 spans 15 amino acids. Here the CDR3 DNA reads TGCGCCAGCAGCCTGGACAGAACTTCTGGAAACACCATATATTTT. Translated: CASSLDRTSGNTIYF.

This clone occurred once. This chain links TRBV5-1 with TRBJ1-3; D possibly corresponds to TRBD1 (6 bases). The V end was cut by 4 bases, the J end by 2 bases, with 13 bases between. The CDR3 spans 15 residues. Germline V gene sequence: CDR1 SGHRS, CDR2 YFSETQ. The CDR3 sequence is CASSPDRPPGNTIYF. The CDR3 DNA is TGCGCCAGCAGCCCCGACAGGCCGCCTGGAAACACCATATATTTT. Complete variable domain (other parts from reference TRBV5-1 and TRBJ1-3): KAGVTQTPRYLIKTRGQQVTLSCSPISGHRSVSWYQQTPGQGLQFLFEYFSETQRNKGNFPGRFSGRQFSNSRSEMNVSTLELGDSALYLCASSPDRPPGNTIYFGEGSWLTVV.

The CDR3 here is CASSIDRWRGTDTQYF. The CDR3 DNA follows: TGTGCCAGTAGTATAGACCGCTGGCGGGGCACAGATACGCAGTATTTT. V is TRBV19 and J is TRBJ2-3, with D possibly matching TRBD2 (5 bases). CDR1 and CDR2 (germline): LNHDA, SQIVND (reference sequence). Trimming pared 0 bases from V and 1 base from J, leaving 11 bases between. The CDR3 is 16 amino acids.

The V gene is TRBV27, the J gene TRBJ2-7; a weak D match, TRBD1 (6 bases). Trimming left V 2 bases short and J 4 bases short, with 12 bases between. Germline V lookup: CDR1 MNHEY, CDR2 SMNVEV (reference sequence). The CDR3 totals 14 residues. This CDR3 reads CASSLRTVGYEQYF. The CDR3 region has the DNA TGTGCCAGCAGTTTAAGGACAGTGGGGTACGAGCAGTACTTC.

CDR3 DNA: TGTGCCAGCAGCTTAGAGAGTCAGCCCCAGCATTTT. The encoded protein is CASSLESQPQHF. This chain joins TRBV7-9 and TRBJ1-5; D gene ambiguous. The CDR3 is 12 residues long. Germline CDR1 is SEHNR and CDR2 is FQNEAQ (reference sequence). Trimming took 1 base from V and 6 from J, leaving 4 bases between them.

This chain uses TRBV20-1 with TRBJ1-2; 8 positions match TRBD1. CDR1 DFQATT and CDR2 SNEGSKA come from the germline V gene (reference sequence). This CDR3 region has 10 residues. The V gene end was trimmed by 8 bases and the J gene end by 12 bases; junction bases not matched to a gene: 8. The CDR3 DNA reads as TGCAGTCCCGGACAGGGCGGCGACACCTTC. It encodes CSPGQGGDTF.

V usage is TRBV9 and J usage is TRBJ1-4; no definite D call. Germline V gene data show CDR1 as SGDLS and CDR2 as YYNGEE. There are 15 residues in the CDR3. V gave up 4 bases and J gave up 3 bases, with 13 bases separating them. Here the CDR3 DNA reads TGTGCCAGCAGCCCCAGTACTGCGGCTAATGAAAAACTGTTTTTT. This gives the protein CASSPSTAANEKLFF.

This clone occurred a few times. The chain couples TRBV2 to TRBJ1-4; a weak D match, TRBD1 (5 bases). Trimming took 6 bases from V and 6 from J, leaving 14 bases between them. In germline, CDR1 is SNHLY, CDR2 FYNNEI. The length of the CDR3 is 14 residues. CDR3 residues: CASSARRGYEKLFF. The CDR3 region has the DNA TGTGCCAGCAGCGCACGGAGGGGTTATGAAAAACTGTTTTTT.

The CDR3 here is CASSQDRTGLAKNIQYF. The DNA of the CDR3 is TGCGCCAGCAGCCAAGATAGGACAGGCCTAGCCAAAAACATTCAGTACTTC. The chain couples TRBV4-1 to TRBJ2-4; 7 bases are a match to TRBD1. Trimming at V came to 0 bases and at J to 0 bases, leaving 5 bases not matched to a gene. The germline V gene encodes CDR1 MGHRA and CDR2 YSYEKL. This CDR3 has 17 amino acids.

The chain uses TRBV27 and TRBJ2-7; D not certain. This CDR3 contains 13 residues. Germline CDR1 is MNHEY and CDR2 is SMNVEV (reference sequence). The germline V and J ends were trimmed by 3 bases and 6 bases, with 12 bases remaining between them. The CDR3 DNA reads as TGTGCCAGCAGTTTTCCTGCCTCGGGCGAGCAGTACTTC. Amino acid sequence: CASSFPASGEQYF.

Of note for this clone: The sample has other DNA sequences that encode this CDR3 too. CDR3 protein: CASSLGGNNQPQHF. The DNA for the CDR3 is TGTGCCAGCAGTTTGGGGGGAAACAATCAGCCCCAGCATTTT. The gene calls are TRBV28 and TRBJ1-5; TRBD1 is a possible D gene (5 bases). V lost 3 bases to trimming and J lost 3 bases, with 9 bases between them. Germline V CDR1 and CDR2: MDHEN, SYDVKM. The CDR3 consists of 14 residues.

The gene calls are TRBV5-1 and TRBJ1-1; D is perhaps TRBD1 (6 bases). This CDR3 is built from 16 residues. Germline V gives CDR1 SGHRS, CDR2 YFSETQ. Trimming stripped 1 base from V and 4 bases from J, with 17 bases between. The CDR3 DNA reads TGCGCCAGCAGCTTGAGGGGGTCAGGGTGGGGCACTGAAGCTTTCTTT. It translates to CASSLRGSGWGTEAFF.

The rearrangement links TRBV9 to TRBJ2-7; D is undetermined. The CDR3 runs to 13 residues. Germline V CDR1 and CDR2: SGDLS, YYNGEE. The V and J ends lost 0 bases and 3 bases respectively, with 7 bases between them. CDR3 residues: CASSVGAGYEQYF. The CDR3 nucleotides read TGTGCCAGCAGCGTAGGCGCAGGCTACGAGCAGTACTTC.

The chain carries TRBV7-3 and TRBJ2-7, with unresolved D. Germline V gene lookup returns CDR1 SGHTA and CDR2 FQGTGA. CDR3 length equals 13 residues. The germline V and J ends were trimmed by 3 bases and 2 bases, with 8 bases remaining between them. CDR3 sequence: CASSFLAPYEQYF. The CDR3 nucleotides read TGTGCCAGCAGCTTTTTGGCTCCCTACGAGCAGTACTTC.

Only a few counts were recorded for this clone. The chain has TRBV7-4 and TRBJ1-5, with 9 bases identical to TRBD1. J gave up 0 bases and V 1 base, and 7 bases lay outside the gene matches. The CDR3 sequence is 18 residues long. The germline CDR1 and CDR2 sequences are SGHVT and SQSDAQ. CDR3 nucleotides: TGTGCCAGCAGCTTAGGTGGGGACAGGGAGAATAGCAATCAGCCCCAGCATTTT. Its translation is CASSLGGDRENSNQPQHF. Supplemented by reference TRBV7-4 and TRBJ1-5, the full variable domain reads GAGVSQSPRYKVAKRGRDVALRCDSISGHVTLYWYRQTLGQGSEVLTYSQSDAQRDKSGRPSGRFSAERPERSVSTLKIQRTEQGDSAVYLCASSLGGDRENSNQPQHFGDGTRLSIL.

This clone has at least ten counts. The rearrangement uses TRBV4-2 and TRBJ1-2, with 7 bases fitting TRBD1. From germline, CDR1 is LGHNA and CDR2 YNFKEQ. This CDR3 is built from 14 residues. J gave up 7 bases and V 0 bases, and 5 bases lay outside the gene matches. In DNA form, the CDR3 reads TGTGCCAGCAGCCAAGACTGGGCAGGGGGTGGCTACACCTTC. This encodes CASSQDWAGGGYTF.

The V gene is TRBV7-3, the J gene TRBJ2-3; the D gene is possibly TRBD1 (5 bases). CDR1 is SGHTA, CDR2 FQGTGA, per germline. The CDR3 is made up of 15 amino acids. V was trimmed by 6 bases and J by 3 bases, leaving 16 bases between them. In nucleotides, the CDR3 is TGTGCCAGCAGTAAAAACAGCCAGGGTACAGATACGCAGTATTTT. This sequence encodes CASSKNSQGTDTQYF.

The V call is TRBV7-2, the J call TRBJ2-7; 7 bases are shared with TRBD2. The CDR3 is 15 residues long. The ends lost 3 bases at V and 6 bases at J; junction bases unmatched: 11. Germline V gene lookup returns CDR1 SGHTA and CDR2 FQGNSA. The CDR3 is CASSLFGGNLIEQYF. CDR3 in DNA: TGTGCCAGCAGCTTGTTCGGGGGGAATCTTATCGAGCAGTACTTC.

The rearrangement links TRBV7-9 to TRBJ1-2; 10 bases line up with TRBD1. This CDR3 is built from 14 residues. Germline CDR1 reads SEHNR; CDR2 reads FQNEAQ (reference sequence). V lost 5 bases to trimming and J lost 2 bases; unmatched junction nucleotides: 2. CDR3 sequence reads: CASSRGQGNYGYTF. DNA of the CDR3: TGTGCCAGCAGCCGGGGACAGGGGAACTATGGCTACACCTTC.

This chain connects TRBV7-9 to TRBJ1-1; 7 bases agree with TRBD1. Germline CDR1 and CDR2: SEHNR and FQNEAQ (reference sequence). V gave up 3 bases and J gave up 2 bases; unmatched junction bases: 15. The CDR3 sequence is 18 residues long. This CDR3 reads CASSLYLWGTAKNTEAFF. Written as DNA, the CDR3 is TGTGCCAGCAGCTTGTACCTCTGGGGGACAGCCAAAAACACTGAAGCTTTCTTT.

V is TRBV6-5 and J is TRBJ2-7, with 8 bases fitting TRBD2. Germline values: CDR1 MNHEY, CDR2 SVGAGI. The CDR3 totals 12 residues. V shed 10 bases, J shed 3 bases, and the junction held 5 bases outside the gene matches. The CDR3 here is CATHAGGYEQYF. DNA of the CDR3: TGTGCCACCCACGCGGGGGGCTACGAGCAGTACTTC.

The chain employs TRBV18 and TRBJ2-1; D not resolved. The CDR3 has 11 residues. V lost 5 bases and J lost 5, with 4 bases in between. Looked up from germline, CDR1 is KGHSH and CDR2 is LQKENI. This CDR3 is CASSSDNEQFF. The DNA for the CDR3 is TGTGCCAGCTCATCCGACAATGAGCAGTTCTTC. Complete variable domain (other parts from reference TRBV18 and TRBJ2-1): NAGVMQNPRHLVRRRGQEARLRCSPMKGHSHVYWYRQLPEEGLKFMVYLQKENIIDESGMPKERFSAEFPKEGPSILRIQQVVRGDSAAYFCASSSDNEQFFGPGTRLTVL.